These T cell receptor beta chains were read from a single sample in a study of blood T cells in healthy people across ages. One entry per CDR3 protein results from TCRdb running MiXCR on the 5' RACE reads. Among 650,000 to 1,000,000 distinct CDR3 sequences, roughly 34% were seen once, and the ten largest hold 10% to 15%. Sequencing used blood. The receptors were sampled from a man aged 18 to 35 in good health. CDR3s include the opening cysteine and the closing phenylalanine or tryptophan. The D gene is left open where the match is weak. The size of a clone is reported for some rows only, either as once, few or many, or as a class for expanded clones.

j_call | clone_size | v_call | d_call | cdr3_nt | cdr3_aa
TRBJ1-2 | . | TRBV4-3 | TRBD1 | TGCGCCAGCAGCCAAGAGACAGGGGGGAGAGACTATGGCTACACCTTC | CASSQETGGRDYGYTF
TRBJ1-1 | few | TRBV5-1 | . | TGCGCCAGCAGCCCGATCCCACTAACTTCTCAGGGAGGGACTGAAGCTTTCTTT | CASSPIPLTSQGGTEAFF
TRBJ1-1 | few | TRBV2 | . | TGTGCCAGCAGTGTGGGGGCCACTGAAGCTTTCTTT | CASSVGATEAFF
TRBJ2-6 | few | TRBV7-3 | . | TGTGCCAGCAGCTTAACGTCGGGCTCTGGGGCCAACGTCCTGACTTTC | CASSLTSGSGANVLTF
TRBJ1-3 | once | TRBV7-2 | . | TGTGCCAGCAGCTTAGCAAACGGAAACACCATATATTTT | CASSLANGNTIYF
TRBJ2-5 | . | TRBV12-3/TRBV12-4 | . | TGTGCCAGCAGTTCCCCGACCGGGAGAGGAGAGACCCAGTACTTC | CASSSPTGRGETQYF
TRBJ2-2 | . | TRBV5-1 | . | TGCGCCAGCAGCTTGGAGGCCGGGAGTGAGGAGCTGTTTTTT | CASSLEAGSEELFF
TRBJ2-3 | many | TRBV5-1 | TRBD2 | TGCGCCAGCAGCTTGGAACCTAGCGGTAGCACAGATACGCAGTATTTT | CASSLEPSGSTDTQYF
TRBJ2-7 | many | TRBV3-1 | . | TGTGCCAGCAGCCAAGTAGGTAACGAGCAGTACTTC | CASSQVGNEQYF
TRBJ2-3 | . | TRBV11-2 | TRBD1 | TGTGCCAGCAGCTTCGATACCATAGGGACAGCCCTTTCTAGCACAGATACGCAGTATTTT | CASSFDTIGTALSSTDTQYF
TRBJ2-3 | few | TRBV7-9 | . | TGTGCCAGCAGCTTATCCGAGAACAGGGTCCTCCTCACAGATACGCAGTATTTT | CASSLSENRVLLTDTQYF
TRBJ2-7 | few | TRBV7-2 | TRBD1 | TGTGCCAGCAGCTTGCGGACAGGTGAAACCTACGAGCAGTACTTC | CASSLRTGETYEQYF
TRBJ2-4 | many | TRBV12-3/TRBV12-4 | . | TGTGCCAGCAGTCCCCAGTCCGAAAACATTCAGTACTTC | CASSPQSENIQYF
TRBJ2-7 | few | TRBV3-1 | . | TGTGCCAGCAGAAAGGCCGGAATCGAAGACGAGCAGTACTTC | CASRKAGIEDEQYF
TRBJ2-7 | . | TRBV12-3/TRBV12-4 | . | TGTGCCCGCAGTACAGAACAGAGGAGGGACTCCTACGAGCAGTACTTC | CARSTEQRRDSYEQYF
TRBJ2-3 | once | TRBV7-3 | . | TGTGCCAGCAGCTTAAGTCGCGGGGGCATAGATACGCAGTATTTT | CASSLSRGGIDTQYF
TRBJ1-1 | many | TRBV12-3/TRBV12-4 | TRBD1 | TGTGCCAGCAGCGACAGGGGTGATACTGAAGCTTTCTTT | CASSDRGDTEAFF
TRBJ1-5 | . | TRBV20-1 | . | TGCAGTGCTAGACGCCCGGGGAATCAGCCCCAGCATTTT | CSARRPGNQPQHF
TRBJ1-2 | few | TRBV9 | . | TGTGCCAGCAGCGTCGCCGCGGGAGGGGACTATGGCTACACCTTC | CASSVAAGGDYGYTF
TRBJ1-4 | . | TRBV2 | TRBD1 | TGTGCCAGCAAACTGGGGACAGCTAATGAAAAACTGTTTTTT | CASKLGTANEKLFF
TRBJ1-1 | few | TRBV18 | . | TGTGCCAGCTCCCAAGCAGGGGATAACACTGAAGCTTTCTTT | CASSQAGDNTEAFF
TRBJ2-1 | . | TRBV6-2/TRBV6-3 | TRBD2 | TGTGCCAGCAGGCTAGCGGTGGACAATGAGCAGTTCTTC | CASRLAVDNEQFF
TRBJ1-2 | few | TRBV12-3/TRBV12-4 | . | TGTACCAGCAGTGCCACAGCGCAGGGCTATGGCTACACCTTC | CTSSATAQGYGYTF
TRBJ2-5 | few | TRBV12-3/TRBV12-4 | . | TGTGCCAGCAGTTTAGGCGTGGCGACCCAGTACTTC | CASSLGVATQYF
TRBJ2-7 | . | TRBV12-3/TRBV12-4 | TRBD2 | TGTGCCAGCAGTTCTGGTAGCGGGGAGGCGTCCGAGCAGTACTTC | CASSSGSGEASEQYF
TRBJ1-2 | many | TRBV12-3/TRBV12-4 | TRBD1 | TGTGCCAGCAGTTTAAGGGACAGCTATGGCTACACCTTC | CASSLRDSYGYTF
TRBJ2-1 | few | TRBV29-1 | . | TGCAGCGCTGACCCTCTAGCGTTCGGTGAGCAGTTCTTC | CSADPLAFGEQFF
TRBJ2-1 | . | TRBV19 | TRBD1 | TGTGCCAGTAGTATATCCAGGGGGCAGGGATTGCTGTTCTTC | CASSISRGQGLLFF
TRBJ2-1 | . | TRBV3-1 | . | TGTGCCAGCAGCCAAGAAATCGGGGAGTTAAACAATGAGCAGTTCTTC | CASSQEIGELNNEQFF
TRBJ2-3 | few | TRBV7-2 | . | TGTGCCAGCAGTCTAGAACCAGGACGTCCAGATACGCAGTATTTT | CASSLEPGRPDTQYF
TRBJ1-2 | many | TRBV20-1 | . | TGCAGTGCCGGAGATGGAGTTTATGGCTACACCTTC | CSAGDGVYGYTF
TRBJ1-2 | few | TRBV4-1 | . | TGCGCCAGCAGCCAAGTGACAGTCTGGTATGGCTACACCTTC | CASSQVTVWYGYTF
TRBJ1-5 | few | TRBV20-1 | . | TGCAGTGCTAGAGTGAGCAATCAGCCCCAGCATTTT | CSARVSNQPQHF
TRBJ2-4 | . | TRBV5-1 | . | TGCGCCAGCAGTTTGGGTCAGGGTAACGGCATTCAGTACTTC | CASSLGQGNGIQYF
TRBJ2-5 | few | TRBV28 | . | TGTGCCAGCAGTTTATCAGGGACAATTTCGTACTTC | CASSLSGTISYF
TRBJ2-6 | few | TRBV21-1 | . | TGTGCCAGCAGCAAACGCAGTGAGGACTTATCTCCTGGGGCCAACGTCCTGACTTTC | CASSKRSEDLSPGANVLTF
TRBJ1-2 | few | TRBV7-2 | . | TGTGCCAGCAGCTCATACATCGACACTAACTATGGCTACACCTTC | CASSSYIDTNYGYTF
TRBJ1-5 | few | TRBV6-6 | TRBD1 | TGTGCCAGCAGGCCTCAGGGGGCGGACAATCAGCCCCAGCATTTT | CASRPQGADNQPQHF
TRBJ1-6 | . | TRBV12-3/TRBV12-4 | TRBD1 | TGTGCCAGCAGTTTAACCGGGACAGGGGGCGAGGCCTATAATTCACCCCTCCACTTT | CASSLTGTGGEAYNSPLHF
TRBJ2-7 | few | TRBV4-2 | TRBD2 | TGTGCCAGCAGCCAACTACCAGCGGGGGCGGAGCAGTACTTC | CASSQLPAGAEQYF
TRBJ2-1 | . | TRBV7-8 | . | TGTGCCAGCACCAATAGGGGTGATGAGCAGTTCTTC | CASTNRGDEQFF
TRBJ2-5 | . | TRBV11-2 | TRBD2 | TGTGCCAGCAGCCCCGGAGCGAGCGGGGGCCTACAAGAGACCCAGTACTTC | CASSPGASGGLQETQYF
TRBJ2-1 | . | TRBV12-3/TRBV12-4 | TRBD1 | TGTGCCAGCACCTGGTCGGACAGGCCCTACAATGAGCAGTTCTTC | CASTWSDRPYNEQFF
TRBJ1-1 | . | TRBV12-3/TRBV12-4 | . | TGTGCCAGCAGTTTAATTGGGAACACTGAAGCTTTCTTT | CASSLIGNTEAFF
TRBJ2-4 | few | TRBV12-3/TRBV12-4 | TRBD1 | TGTGCCAGCAGTCCCGGGACAGGTGGATCTTCCCGGAACATTCAGTACTTC | CASSPGTGGSSRNIQYF
TRBJ2-5 | . | TRBV28 | TRBD2 | TGTGCCAGCAGTTCGAGACTAGCGGGAGCAGAGTACTTC | CASSSRLAGAEYF
TRBJ2-3 | . | TRBV4-2 | TRBD2 | TGTGCCAGCAGTCGGGGGGGTGGTAGCGGGGCCCCCGGCACTACGCAGTATTTT | CASSRGGGSGAPGTTQYF
TRBJ2-6 | . | TRBV5-8 | . | TGTGCTAGCAGCCGAGGACTTTTGGGGGCCAACGTCCTGACTTTC | CASSRGLLGANVLTF
TRBJ1-1 | few | TRBV4-3 | . | TGCGCCAGCAGCCCGGGCGGGGGCGGGTACACTGAAGCTTTCTTT | CASSPGGGGYTEAFF
TRBJ2-2 | . | TRBV28 | TRBD1 | TGTACCAGGACAGGGGCGTCGTCCGGGGAGCTGTTTTTT | CTRTGASSGELFF